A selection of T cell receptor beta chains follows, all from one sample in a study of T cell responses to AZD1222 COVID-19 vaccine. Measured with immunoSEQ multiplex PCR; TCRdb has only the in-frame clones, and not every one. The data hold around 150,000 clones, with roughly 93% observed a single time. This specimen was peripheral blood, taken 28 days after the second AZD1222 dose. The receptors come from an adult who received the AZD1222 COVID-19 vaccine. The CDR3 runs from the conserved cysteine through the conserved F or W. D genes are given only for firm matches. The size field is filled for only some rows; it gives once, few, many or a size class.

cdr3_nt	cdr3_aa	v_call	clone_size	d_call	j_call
TGTGCCTGGAGTGTACAGTCTGATTCACCCCTCCACTTT	CAWSVQSDSPLHF	TRBV30	.	.	TRBJ1-6
TGTGCCTGGAGTGTACGTGGAAATCAGCCCCAGCATTTT	CAWSVRGNQPQHF	TRBV30	.	.	TRBJ1-5
TGTGCCAGCTCACCACAGGGTGGATCCGGAAACACCATATATTTT	CASSPQGGSGNTIYF	TRBV18	.	.	TRBJ1-3
TGTGCCTGGGCTAGCGGGGACCCCTACGAGCAGTACTTC	CAWASGDPYEQYF	TRBV30	.	TRBD2	TRBJ2-7
TGCGCCAGCACCTATCACTCTGCTCACGGCTCTGGAAACACCATATATTTT	CASTYHSAHGSGNTIYF	TRBV23-1	.	.	TRBJ1-3
TGTGCCAGCAGTCTACATGGACAGGGCGGGTACGAGCAGTACTTC	CASSLHGQGGYEQYF	TRBV6-6	.	TRBD1	TRBJ2-7
TGTGCCAGCAGCTCAGGGGGGTTCACTGAAGCTTTCTTT	CASSSGGFTEAFF	TRBV5-8	.	TRBD1	TRBJ1-1
TGTGCCAGCATAGGGGAGGGGGAAAACATTCAGTACTTC	CASIGEGENIQYF	TRBV2	once	.	TRBJ2-4
TGTGCCAGCAATATGAAGGGGACGATTAATGAAAAACTGTTTTTT	CASNMKGTINEKLFF	TRBV6-5	once	.	TRBJ1-4
TGTGCCAGCGACCAACCGGGACTAGCCGGCACCGGGGAGCTGTTTTTT	CASDQPGLAGTGELFF	TRBV4-2	.	TRBD2	TRBJ2-2
TGCGCCAGCAGCTTGGAGTCGGCAGGGGGAGGCTACACCTTC	CASSLESAGGGYTF	TRBV5-1	.	TRBD1	TRBJ1-2
TGTGCCAGCAGCTTCGGTGGGGCGTACAATGAGCAGTTCTTC	CASSFGGAYNEQFF	TRBV7-9	.	.	TRBJ2-1
TGTGCCAGCAGCTTAGTGATCGCAGGGAATACGCAGTATTTT	CASSLVIAGNTQYF	TRBV7-9	.	.	TRBJ2-3
TGCAGCGTCGGACAGGGCTATGAGCAGTTCTTC	CSVGQGYEQFF	TRBV29-1	.	TRBD1	TRBJ2-1
TGTGCCACCCGACTAGCGGGGAACAATGAGCAGTTCTTC	CATRLAGNNEQFF	TRBV10-3	.	TRBD2	TRBJ2-1
TGTGCCAGCAGCTCACCGCAGGAGAACGAGCAGTACTTC	CASSSPQENEQYF	TRBV5-4	.	.	TRBJ2-7
TGTGCCAGCAGCTTGGGTCCGGCCCTCCTCTCCTACGAGCAGTACTTC	CASSLGPALLSYEQYF	TRBV5-5	.	.	TRBJ2-7
TGTGCCAGCAGCTTGGACATCGACAGTGACTCACCCCTCCACTTT	CASSLDIDSDSPLHF	TRBV5-4	.	.	TRBJ1-6
TGTGCCAGCAGTTCCCGACATTACGAGCAGTACTTC	CASSSRHYEQYF	TRBV27	.	.	TRBJ2-7
TGTGCCAGCAGCTGGGAACCTCAGGGCTCTGGAAACACCATATATTTT	CASSWEPQGSGNTIYF	TRBV5-4	.	.	TRBJ1-3
TGCAGTGCTAGTGATGACAGGGGAAATTCACCCCTCCACTTT	CSASDDRGNSPLHF	TRBV20-1	.	TRBD1	TRBJ1-6
TGTGCCAGCCTCGCCAGTGAAAAACTGTTTTTT	CASLASEKLFF	TRBV28	.	.	TRBJ1-4
TGTGCCAGCAGCAGAAGTAGCGGCAGCGGGGAGCTGTTTTTT	CASSRSSGSGELFF	TRBV7-2	.	.	TRBJ2-2
TGTGCCAGCTCGCCGGACGGAGGCAGGGGACAGCCCCAGCATTTT	CASSPDGGRGQPQHF	TRBV18	.	.	TRBJ1-5
TGTGCCAGCAGCTTCCTATCGACGGCCTTCTACTATGGCTACACCTTC	CASSFLSTAFYYGYTF	TRBV7-9	.	.	TRBJ1-2
TGTGCCAGCAGCTTAAACAGCATGAACACTGAAGCTTTCTTT	CASSLNSMNTEAFF	TRBV11-3	.	.	TRBJ1-1
TGTGCCAGTAGCATTGGACAGGGGGCATACGAGCAGTACTTC	CASSIGQGAYEQYF	TRBV19	once	TRBD1	TRBJ2-7
TGTGCCAGCAGTTTCTCTTCGGACGGGGAGCTGTTTTTT	CASSFSSDGELFF	TRBV12-3/TRBV12-4	.	.	TRBJ2-2
TGTGCCAGCAGCTTAGGGGGGGTTGCAGACAATGAGCAGTTCTTC	CASSLGGVADNEQFF	TRBV11-3	.	.	TRBJ2-1
TGTGCCAGCAGCTTGGGGGCGCGGTTCAGAGACAACAATGAGCAGTTCTTC	CASSLGARFRDNNEQFF	TRBV5-4	few	.	TRBJ2-1
TGCGCCAGCAGCCAAGATCCCTTTTTTGGTGGAAACACCATATATTTT	CASSQDPFFGGNTIYF	TRBV4-3	.	.	TRBJ1-3
TGTGCCACCAGTGATCCCAGCAATGAGCAGTTCTTC	CATSDPSNEQFF	TRBV24-1	.	.	TRBJ2-1
TGTGCCAGCAGCCAAGGACAGCTTAATTCACCCCTCCACTTT	CASSQGQLNSPLHF	TRBV3-1/TRBV3-2	few	.	TRBJ1-6
TGTGCCAGCAGCGTAGGGGCTCAAGAGACCCAGTACTTC	CASSVGAQETQYF	TRBV9	once	.	TRBJ2-5
TGTGCCAGCAGCTTACCGACGGGGGCCAGTCTCTCCTACAATGAGCAGTTCTTC	CASSLPTGASLSYNEQFF	TRBV11-2	.	.	TRBJ2-1
TGTGCCAGCAGCCCAGACCGACTTAACTATGGCTACACCTTC	CASSPDRLNYGYTF	TRBV6-6	.	.	TRBJ1-2
TGTGCCAGCAGCTTAGGTATCAGGGATATGGCGTTTTCCACCGGGGAGCTGTTTTTT	CASSLGIRDMAFSTGELFF	TRBV11-2	.	.	TRBJ2-2
TGTGCCAGCAGTTTATCTAACACCGGGGAGCTGTTTTTT	CASSLSNTGELFF	TRBV27	.	.	TRBJ2-2
TGTGCCAGCAGTTCCCGGACAGCGAACACCGGGGAGCTGTTTTTT	CASSSRTANTGELFF	TRBV25-1	.	.	TRBJ2-2
TGTGCCAGCAGTTACTTTGGGACAGGGAATCAGCCCCAGCATTTT	CASSYFGTGNQPQHF	TRBV6-2/TRBV6-3	.	TRBD1	TRBJ1-5
TGTGCCAGCAGCTTACGAATCGGGTCGAGGGATCAAGAGACCCAGTACTTC	CASSLRIGSRDQETQYF	TRBV5-5	.	.	TRBJ2-5
TGTGCCAGCAGCTTAGGATCGGGGGCTTGGGGAGAGACCCAGTACTTC	CASSLGSGAWGETQYF	TRBV13	.	.	TRBJ2-5
TGTGCCAGCAGCTTAGAGGGGAGCGGCTACACCTTC	CASSLEGSGYTF	TRBV7-9	.	.	TRBJ1-2
TGTGCCAGCAGTGAACACCTGGCGTTCTCCTATGGCTACACCTTC	CASSEHLAFSYGYTF	TRBV6-1	.	.	TRBJ1-2
TGTGCCAGCAGAAGCCCCGGACTAGCGGGGACGAATGAGCAGTTCTTC	CASRSPGLAGTNEQFF	TRBV7-8	.	TRBD2	TRBJ2-1
TGTGCCAGCTCACAGGCAGGGGCAAATTCACCCCTCCACTTT	CASSQAGANSPLHF	TRBV18	once	.	TRBJ1-6
TGTGCCGGACAGGGACCCTATAATTCACCCCTCCACTTT	CAGQGPYNSPLHF	TRBV30	.	TRBD1	TRBJ1-6
TGTGCCAGGCCGGGGCAGGCGAACACTGAAGCTTTCTTT	CARPGQANTEAFF	TRBV21-1	.	.	TRBJ1-1
TGTGCCAGCAGCTTAGCATTAGCGCAGGCCACAGATACGCAGTATTTT	CASSLALAQATDTQYF	TRBV5-5	.	.	TRBJ2-3
TGTGCCAGCAGCCGCGACTGGGGGGCGTTGAACACTGAAGCTTTCTTT	CASSRDWGALNTEAFF	TRBV7-9	.	.	TRBJ1-1
TGTGCCTGGAGTGCTAAATTAAACCCCTACGAGCAGTACTTC	CAWSAKLNPYEQYF	TRBV30	.	.	TRBJ2-7
TGTGCCAGTAGCCCCACCGGAGGGGCTGTGAGCAATGAGCAGTTCTTC	CASSPTGGAVSNEQFF	TRBV19	.	.	TRBJ2-1
TGTGCCAGCAGCGAGGGACAGAGCTCTGGAAACACCATATATTTT	CASSEGQSSGNTIYF	TRBV9	.	TRBD1	TRBJ1-3
TGTGCCAGCACAAACTCATTGAACACGCAGTATTTT	CASTNSLNTQYF	TRBV27	once	.	TRBJ2-3
TGTGCCAGCAGGGGGGACGGATACTATGGCTACACCTTC	CASRGDGYYGYTF	TRBV2	.	.	TRBJ1-2